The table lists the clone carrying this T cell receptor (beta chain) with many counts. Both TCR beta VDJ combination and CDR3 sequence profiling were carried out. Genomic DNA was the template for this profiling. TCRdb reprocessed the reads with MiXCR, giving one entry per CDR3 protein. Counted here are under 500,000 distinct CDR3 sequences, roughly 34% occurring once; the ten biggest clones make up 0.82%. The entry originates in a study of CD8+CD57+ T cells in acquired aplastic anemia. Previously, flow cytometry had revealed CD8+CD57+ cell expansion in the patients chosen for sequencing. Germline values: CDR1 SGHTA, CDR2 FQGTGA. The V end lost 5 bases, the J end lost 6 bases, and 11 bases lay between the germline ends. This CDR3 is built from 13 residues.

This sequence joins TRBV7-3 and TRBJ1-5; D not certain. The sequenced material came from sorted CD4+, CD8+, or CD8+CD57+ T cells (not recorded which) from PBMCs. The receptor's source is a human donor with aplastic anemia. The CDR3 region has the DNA TGTGCCAGCAGCAGAACAGTGGGTCAGCCCCAGCATTTT. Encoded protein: CASSRTVGQPQHF.